This record covers a single TCR beta chain. Its specificity is unknown. The time point is: patch test 1, 2 weeks after DPC sensitization. Stated treatment: therapeutic diphenylcyclopropenone sensitization with weekly scalp DPC. Blood collection took place prior to placing each patch test. This specimen comes from a study of human T cells and chemical hapten exposure. For the study at large: Patches that contained 0.01% DPC were applied to the upper back and read at 6 days.

Points from the study as a whole: Expanded TCRs grouped into significantly more large CDR3 similarity clusters than controls produced.

TCRdb redid the calling of the RACE reads with MiXCR, one entry per CDR3 protein. The data hold around 190,000 distinct CDR3 sequences, with under 25% observed a single time. Trimming took off 1 base at V and 10 bases at J, with 14 bases between the two ends. Germline V gene lookup returns CDR1 SQVTM and CDR2 ANQGSEA. The CDR3 sequence is 13 residues long. The chain combines TRBV29-1 with TRBJ2-1; D is possibly TRBD2 (5 bases). This receptor was obtained from a woman between 50 and 59 years old with alopecia areata. Some clones in this sample may be carry-over from other donors' samples. Sequences were derived from whole blood, sampled in connection with sensitization to the hapten diphenylcyclopropenone (DPC). As DNA, the CDR3 is TGCAGCGTTGAAGGACTACCCCTGGAAGAGCAGTTCTTC. Translated, it gives CSVEGLPLEEQFF.